A single sample gave rise to the 10 T cell receptor beta chains below, sequenced in a study of metastatic and nonmetastatic thyroid tumors. Thyroid surgery had not been preceded by any treatment in any patient. Through MiXCR, TCRdb re-clonotyped the PCR reads. The sample lists under 25,000 clones, about a quarter occurring once. The sequenced material came from blood. The receptors shown here come from a female donor with papillary thyroid cancer or a benign thyroid nodule (not recorded which). Some clones in this sample may be carry-over from other donors' samples.

This chain links TRBV6-2 or TRBV6-3 with TRBJ1-2, with D possibly matching TRBD1 (6 bases). Between the trimmed V and J ends, which lost 7 bases and 7 bases, there was a span of 13 bases. From germline, CDR1 is MNHEY and CDR2 SVGEGT. The CDR3 extends over 12 amino acids. CDR3 in DNA: TGTGCCAGCACACAGGGTAGCGGTGGCTACACCTTC. Translation: CASTQGSGGYTF.

This clone appeared a few times. The chain employs TRBV6-1 and TRBJ1-6; 8 bases agree with TRBD1. V shed 1 base, J shed 7 bases, and the junction held 9 bases outside the gene matches. The germline V gene encodes CDR1 MNHNS and CDR2 SASEGT. The CDR3 sequence is 17 residues long. As DNA, the CDR3 is TGTGCCAGCAGTGAAGTAGGCCAGGGGGCTTGGAATTCACCCCTCCACTTT. It is translated as CASSEVGQGAWNSPLHF.

The chain couples TRBV11-3 to TRBJ2-3, with D unresolved. Germline V gene data show CDR1 as SGHNT and CDR2 as YENEEA. Trimming pared 1 base from V and 3 bases from J, leaving 8 bases between. CDR3 length: 14 amino acids. For the CDR3, the DNA is TGTGCCAGCAGCTTAGGGCAGGCTACAGATACGCAGTATTTT. Protein sequence: CASSLGQATDTQYF.

The chain recombines TRBV7-9 with TRBJ2-7; tentative D call: TRBD2 (6 bases). In germline, CDR1 is SEHNR, CDR2 FQNEAQ (reference sequence). Trimming took off 5 bases at V and 3 bases at J, with 17 bases between the two ends. The CDR3 runs to 15 residues. CDR3 amino acids: CASSPPGTGYYEQYF. CDR3 in DNA: TGTGCCAGCAGCCCGCCGGGGACTGGGTACTACGAGCAGTACTTC.

The rearrangement links TRBV6-5 to TRBJ1-2, with 7 nucleotides matching TRBD1. The V gene's germline CDR1 is MNHEY and CDR2 SVGAGI. V was clipped by 4 bases and J by 0 bases; unmatched bases: 2. The CDR3 consists of 14 residues. Here the CDR3 DNA reads TGTGCCAGCAGTTTCCAGGGGGCTAACTATGGCTACACCTTC. It codes for CASSFQGANYGYTF.

The gene calls are TRBV20-1 and TRBJ1-1, with TRBD1 identical over 9 bases. From germline, CDR1 is DFQATT and CDR2 SNEGSKA (reference sequence). The CDR3 length is 19 residues. The DNA for the CDR3 is TGCAGGGCCTCACCCGGTGGGTTGTCGGGGACAGGGTTAAGAACTGAAGCTTTCTTT. Amino acid sequence: CRASPGGLSGTGLRTEAFF.

This clone is labeled medium-sized. The rearrangement links TRBV19 to TRBJ2-3; D gene ambiguous. Germline-derived CDR1 and CDR2 are LNHDA and SQIVND (reference sequence). The V gene lost 4 bases and the J gene lost 5 bases, with 7 bases spanning the gap. CDR3 length: 12 amino acids. Here the CDR3 reads CASSRSVDTQYF. CDR3 DNA: TGTGCCAGTAGTAGATCCGTAGATACGCAGTATTTT.

The gene calls are TRBV5-1 and TRBJ1-1; the D is unclear. There are 13 residues in the CDR3. Between the trimmed V and J ends, which lost 7 bases and 0 bases, there was a span of 10 bases. The germline gives CDR1 SGHRS, CDR2 YFSETQ. The CDR3 DNA sequence: TGCGCCAGCCTTAAGAACCTGAACACTGAAGCTTTCTTT. Protein: CASLKNLNTEAFF.

In this sample, this clone turned up many times. The chain uses TRBV11-1 and TRBJ2-3; 10 bases are a match to TRBD2. Germline lookup yields CDR1 SGHAT and CDR2 FQDESV (reference sequence). CDR3 length equals 15 residues. J was trimmed by 3 bases and V by 5 bases; bases with no gene match: 5. CDR3 sequence: CASSRAGGETDTQYF. CDR3 DNA sequence: TGTGCCAGCAGCCGAGCGGGAGGGGAAACAGATACGCAGTATTTT.

This clone was counted at least ten times. The rearrangement uses TRBV6-1 and TRBJ1-2; 12 positions match TRBD1. In germline, CDR1 is MNHNS, CDR2 SASEGT. This CDR3 has 17 residues. The V segment lost 6 bases and the J segment 3 bases; nucleotides outside the gene matches: 11. The CDR3 reads CASSLRDRGRWDYGYTF. The CDR3 nucleotides read TGTGCCAGCAGCCTCCGGGACAGGGGGCGCTGGGACTATGGCTACACCTTC.